Listed here are 27 T cell receptor beta chains from one sample, sequenced in a study of siplizumab effects on memory and regulatory T cells. Method: immunoSEQ multiplex PCR; TCRdb's copy keeps in-frame clones and lacks some. This sample has about 100,000 clones, with more than 85% found just once. Sequenced sample: Tregs sorted from blood. The receptors were sampled from a human donor in good health.

The chain uses TRBV9 and TRBJ2-2; 7 bases line up with TRBD2. J gave up 2 bases and V 1 base, and 5 bases lay outside the gene matches. This CDR3 contains 16 residues. Germline V CDR1 and CDR2: SGDLS, YYNGEE. DNA for the CDR3: TGTGCCAGCAGCGTAAGTCTAGCGGTTAACACCGGGGAGCTGTTTTTT. Translating gives CASSVSLAVNTGELFF.

This clone showed up just once. The V and J genes are TRBV6-5 and TRBJ2-3; D remains unclear. Germline V gene sequence: CDR1 MNHEY, CDR2 SVGAGI. V gave up 4 bases and J gave up 8 bases, with 16 bases separating them. This CDR3 is built from 14 residues. DNA of the CDR3: TGTGCCAGCAGTTCCCCGAGCCTGTCGGCTACGCAGTATTTT. It is translated as CASSSPSLSATQYF.

The chain is built from TRBV5-1 and TRBJ2-3; D is unresolved. The CDR3 totals 14 residues. The germline CDR1 and CDR2 sequences are SGHRS and YFSETQ. The V gene lost 0 bases and the J gene lost 2 bases, with 7 bases spanning the gap. CDR3 protein: CASSLGQHTDTQYF. The CDR3 DNA sequence: TGCGCCAGCAGCTTGGGGCAGCACACAGATACGCAGTATTTT.

The V call is TRBV5-1, the J call TRBJ1-6; D remains unclear. Trimming pared 6 bases from V and 13 bases from J, leaving 20 bases between. The CDR3 totals 14 residues. Germline loops: CDR1 SGHRS, CDR2 YFSETQ. The DNA of the CDR3 is TGCGCCAGCACCAGACATTTATCCCTCGGGCCCCTCCACTTT. This translates into CASTRHLSLGPLHF.

This clone was seen only a few times. J is TRBJ1-1 and V is TRBV10-3; D is uncertain. Germline V gene sequence: CDR1 ENHRY, CDR2 SYGVKD. Trimming took 6 bases from V and 3 from J, leaving 11 bases between them. CDR3 length: 13 amino acids. CDR3 nucleotide sequence: TGTGCCATCAGCCCAGGCCTGGACACTGAAGCTTTCTTT. Its protein is CAISPGLDTEAFF.

The chain has TRBV19 and TRBJ1-1; maybe TRBD1 (5 bases). Germline values: CDR1 LNHDA, CDR2 SQIVND (reference sequence). This CDR3 comprises 13 residues. Trimming stripped 8 bases from V and 3 bases from J, with 13 bases between. CDR3 sequence reads: CASGLREHTEAFF. For the CDR3, the DNA is TGTGCCAGTGGTCTCAGGGAGCACACTGAAGCTTTCTTT.

The chain is built from TRBV21-1 and TRBJ1-2; the table's D gene call, TRBD1, was not cross checked with the DNA. TRBV21-1 is assigned pseudogene status. This CDR3 has 13 residues. As DNA, the CDR3 is TGTGCCAGCAGCAAGCAGTCTTCAGGTGGCTACACCTTC. Its translation: CASSKQSSGGYTF.

This clone was counted a single time. The chain joins TRBV10-3 to TRBJ1-5; D might be TRBD1 (6 bases). Germline V gene lookup returns CDR1 ENHRY and CDR2 SYGVKD. The V end lost 3 bases, the J end lost 7 bases, and 13 bases lay between the germline ends. This CDR3 is 14 amino acids long. In nucleotides, the CDR3 is TGTGCCATCAGTGATGGGGGGCGCGGGCAGCCCCAGCATTTT. It is translated as CAISDGGRGQPQHF.

The chain couples TRBV19 to TRBJ2-1; no definite D call. Germline CDR1 LNHDA, CDR2 SQIVND (reference sequence). The CDR3 extends over 14 amino acids. The V and J ends lost 6 bases and 0 bases respectively, with 9 bases between them. The CDR3 reads CASRVRASYNEQFF. CDR3 sequence (DNA): TGTGCCAGTAGGGTACGAGCCTCCTACAATGAGCAGTTCTTC.

V usage is TRBV2 and J usage is TRBJ2-7; weak D call: TRBD1 (5 bases). There are 12 residues in the CDR3. CDR1 is SNHLY, CDR2 FYNNEI, per germline. The V gene lost 6 bases and the J gene lost 5 bases, with 11 bases spanning the gap. The CDR3 reads CASSPDSHEQYF. In nucleotides, the CDR3 is TGTGCCAGCAGCCCCGACAGCCACGAGCAGTACTTC.

V and J are TRBV11-2 and TRBJ2-7, with no clear D. Trimming pared 1 base from V and 3 bases from J, leaving 7 bases between. The CDR3 covers 13 residues. Looked up from germline, CDR1 is SGHAT and CDR2 is FQNNGV. The CDR3 spells CASSLASSYEQYF. DNA for the CDR3: TGTGCCAGCAGCTTAGCAAGCAGCTACGAGCAGTACTTC. The full variable domain, in which reference TRBV11-2 and TRBJ2-7 provide the parts outside the CDR3, is EAGVAQSPRYKIIEKRQSVAFWCNPISGHATLYWYQQILGQGPKLLIQFQNNGVVDDSQLPKDRFSAERLKGVDSTLKIQPAKLEDSAVYLCASSLASSYEQYFGPGTRLTVT.

This chain uses TRBV18 with TRBJ2-1, with 9 bases fitting TRBD1. Looked up from germline, CDR1 is KGHSH and CDR2 is LQKENI. The CDR3 spans 12 residues. Trimming at V came to 3 bases and at J to 10 bases, leaving 1 base not matched to a gene. CDR3 nucleotide sequence: TGTGCCAGCTCACCTGACAGGGGGGAGCAGTTCTTC. This translates into CASSPDRGEQFF.

This chain joins TRBV6-1 and TRBJ1-6; D ambiguous. Germline CDR1 reads MNHNS; CDR2 reads SASEGT. The CDR3 covers 13 residues. V lost 8 bases to trimming and J lost 9 bases, with 14 bases between them. CDR3 sequence: CASGLVFGSPLHF. CDR3 DNA sequence: TGTGCCAGCGGCTTAGTGTTTGGTTCACCCCTCCACTTT.

This sequence joins TRBV15 and TRBJ1-1; D not resolved. The germline gives CDR1 LNHNV, CDR2 YYDKDF (reference sequence). Trimming took off 3 bases at V and 2 bases at J, with 7 bases between the two ends. The CDR3 sequence is 13 residues long. CDR3 nucleotide sequence: TGTGCCACCAGCAGGGGGAAAAACACTGAAGCTTTCTTT. Residues: CATSRGKNTEAFF.

The chain couples TRBV11-3 to TRBJ1-1, with unresolved D. This CDR3 spans 13 amino acids. Trimming removed 0 bases from V and 1 base from J, with 3 bases in between. Germline CDR1 reads SGHNT; CDR2 reads YENEEA. The CDR3 is CASSLEQNTEAFF. In DNA form, the CDR3 reads TGTGCCAGCAGCTTAGAACAGAACACTGAAGCTTTCTTT.

CDR3 sequence: CASSYSPRGGGNTIYF. CDR3 DNA sequence: TGTGCCAGCAGTTACTCGCCCCGGGGCGGTGGAAACACCATATATTTT. The V gene is TRBV6-6, the J gene TRBJ1-3; D possibly corresponds to TRBD1 (5 bases). The length of the CDR3 is 16 residues. From germline, CDR1 is MNHNY and CDR2 SVGAGI (reference sequence). V was clipped by 0 bases and J by 3 bases, with 12 bases between them.

This chain connects TRBV15 to TRBJ1-4; the D gene is possibly TRBD1 (5 bases). The CDR3 has 13 residues. In germline, CDR1 is LNHNV, CDR2 YYDKDF (reference sequence). The V end was cut by 0 bases, the J end by 8 bases, with 7 bases between. CDR3 loop: CATSRDSGEKLFF. In nucleotides, the CDR3 is TGTGCCACCAGCAGAGACTCAGGGGAAAAACTGTTTTTT.

The chain recombines TRBV6-5 with TRBJ2-3; D uncertain. The germline V gene encodes CDR1 MNHEY and CDR2 SVGAGI. This CDR3 comprises 14 residues. V dropped 6 bases and J dropped 2 bases, with 12 bases sitting between them. The CDR3 protein is CASSSSATTDTQYF. CDR3 nucleotides: TGTGCCAGCAGCAGCAGCGCCACCACAGATACGCAGTATTTT.

This chain uses TRBV29-1 with TRBJ2-3; D is unresolved. The germline V gene has CDR1 SQVTM and CDR2 ANQGSEA. Between the trimmed V and J ends, which lost 4 bases and 0 bases, there was a span of 17 bases. The CDR3 extends over 16 amino acids. CDR3 region: CSVVPHGSASTDTQYF. The CDR3 nucleotides are TGCAGCGTTGTCCCCCATGGGTCAGCCAGCACAGATACGCAGTATTTT.

The genes are TRBV9 and TRBJ2-5; perhaps D is TRBD1 or TRBD2 (5 bases each). CDR1 is SGDLS, CDR2 YYNGEE, per germline. The CDR3 loop spans 12 amino acids. V was clipped by 4 bases and J by 5 bases, with 9 bases between them. DNA for the CDR3: TGTGCCAGCAGCCCCGAGGGGGAGACCCAGTACTTC. As protein: CASSPEGETQYF. Variable domain in full (rest from reference TRBV9 and TRBJ2-5): DSGVTQTPKHLITATGQRVTLRCSPRSGDLSVYWYQQSLDQGLQFLIQYYNGEERAKGNILERFSAQQFPDLHSELNLSSLELGDSALYFCASSPEGETQYFGPGTRLLVL.

The chain uses TRBV19 and TRBJ1-5; no reliable D call. The CDR3 sequence is 14 residues long. The germline V gene has CDR1 LNHDA and CDR2 SQIVND (reference sequence). Trimming cost V 5 bases and J 3 bases, with 11 bases left between them. The CDR3 nucleotides are TGTGCCAGTAGTGCTAGTGATCCCAATCAGCCCCAGCATTTT. Translated: CASSASDPNQPQHF.

The gene calls are TRBV7-9 and TRBJ1-3; 8 nucleotides align to TRBD1. With V trimmed by 8 bases and J by 4 bases, 7 bases remained unmatched. CDR3 size: 14 residues. The germline gives CDR1 SEHNR, CDR2 FQNEAQ (reference sequence). CDR3: CASVRGRVGNTIYF. In DNA, the CDR3 is TGTGCCAGCGTCAGGGGGCGCGTCGGAAACACCATATATTTT.

The rearrangement links TRBV11-2 to TRBJ2-7; 8 bases are shared with TRBD2. Germline V CDR1 and CDR2: SGHAT, FQNNGV. The trim removed 6 bases at V and 2 bases at J, leaving 9 bases unmatched. This CDR3 comprises 15 residues. The CDR3 nucleotides are TGTGCCAGCAGAGATAGCGGGGTCGGTACCTACGAGCAGTACTTC. This gives the protein CASRDSGVGTYEQYF.

The V gene is TRBV19, the J gene TRBJ2-3, with 8 bases that match TRBD2. The CDR3 spans 15 residues. V lost 6 bases, J lost 3 bases, and 8 bases stayed unmatched. Germline V gene lookup returns CDR1 LNHDA and CDR2 SQIVND (reference sequence). In DNA, the CDR3 is TGTGCCAGTAGGAGATTAGCGGGATCTACAGATACGCAGTATTTT. This encodes CASRRLAGSTDTQYF. Combining the CDR3 with reference TRBV19 and TRBJ2-3 gives the whole variable domain DGGITQSPKYLFRKEGQNVTLSCEQNLNHDAMYWYRQDPGQGLRLIYYSQIVNDFQKGDIAEGYSVSREKKESFPLTVTSAQKNPTAFYLCASRRLAGSTDTQYFGPGTRLTVL.

The table lists this clone with a count of one. The chain couples TRBV2 to TRBJ2-1, with D tentatively TRBD2 (6 bases). V dropped 6 bases and J dropped 7 bases, with 10 bases sitting between them. Germline V gene lookup returns CDR1 SNHLY and CDR2 FYNNEI. The CDR3 is 12 amino acids. The CDR3 sequence is CASRQSGNEQFF. The CDR3 DNA sequence: TGTGCCAGCAGGCAAAGCGGGAATGAGCAGTTCTTC.

The chain uses TRBV10-3 and TRBJ1-1; D not resolved. Per germline, CDR1 ENHRY and CDR2 SYGVKD. V lost 0 bases, J lost 5 bases, and 16 bases lay in between. This CDR3 contains 16 residues. The CDR3 protein is CAISESTWAPPTEAFF. The CDR3 DNA is TGTGCCATCAGTGAGTCGACCTGGGCCCCTCCTACTGAAGCTTTCTTT.

This chain connects TRBV4-1 to TRBJ1-2; possible D gene TRBD1, 6 bases. This CDR3 contains 15 residues. Germline values: CDR1 MGHRA, CDR2 YSYEKL. The ends were cut back, 3 bases at V and 7 bases at J, with 18 bases in the middle. The CDR3 spells CASSQAGGLVGGYTF. For the CDR3, the DNA is TGCGCCAGCAGCCAGGCCGGGGGCTTAGTTGGTGGCTACACCTTC.